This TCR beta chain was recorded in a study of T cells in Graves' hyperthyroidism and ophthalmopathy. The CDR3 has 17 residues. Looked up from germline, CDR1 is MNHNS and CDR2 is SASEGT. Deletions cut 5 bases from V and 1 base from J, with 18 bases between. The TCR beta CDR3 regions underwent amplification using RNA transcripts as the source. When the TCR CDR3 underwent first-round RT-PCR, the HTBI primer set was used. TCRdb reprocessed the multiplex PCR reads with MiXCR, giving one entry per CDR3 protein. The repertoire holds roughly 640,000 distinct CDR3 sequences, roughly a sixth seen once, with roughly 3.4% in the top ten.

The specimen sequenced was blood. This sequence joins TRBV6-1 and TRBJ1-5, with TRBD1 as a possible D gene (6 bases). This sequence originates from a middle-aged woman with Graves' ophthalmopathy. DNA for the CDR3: TGTGCCAGCAGTACGGACAGAGGATTTGAAAGCAATCAGCCCCAGCATTTT. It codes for CASSTDRGFESNQPQHF.